This T cell receptor beta chain comes out of a study of PD-1 blockade in mismatch repair-deficient tumors. This table comes from immunoSEQ multiplex PCR, and its TCRdb copy is limited to in-frame clones, with some not included. The repertoire has fewer than 50,000 clones, 75% to 85% of them found once; the top ten carry over 20%. Germline-derived CDR1 and CDR2 are MRHNA and SNTAGT. V lost 9 bases and J lost 0, with 17 bases in between. This CDR3 contains 16 residues. Notes on the study in general: Tumor-resident clones, often absent from pretreatment blood, expanded after pembrolizumab and then contracted.

A note on this clone: The target antigen is unknown.

The source of this sequence is an adult with mismatch repair-deficient cancer. The sample was peripheral blood, taken 4 weeks after starting pembrolizumab. The chain uses TRBV6-4 and TRBJ1-4, with a tentative D call TRBD1 (6 bases). The CDR3 DNA is TGTGCCAGTATATTCTGCCGGGACACAACTAATGAAAAACTGTTTTTT. Protein sequence: CASIFCRDTTNEKLFF.